One TCR beta chain is described in this entry. This sample was taken from a study of blood T cell repertoires in COVID-19. Here immunoSEQ multiplex PCR was the method, and the copy in TCRdb shows in-frame clones only, minus some. The sample records about 200,000 clones, roughly 90% being singletons. Self-reported history from a screening survey and questionnaire set each donor's cohort. Per the germline V gene, CDR1 is MNHEY and CDR2 is SVGAGI. J gave up 2 bases and V 0 bases, and 6 bases lay outside the gene matches. There are 16 residues in the CDR3. This chain joins TRBV6-5 and TRBJ2-7, with TRBD2 identical over 8 bases. This TCR was recovered from a woman aged 18-29 years who had recovered from COVID-19. Source material: PBMCs or T cells enriched from blood (not recorded which). CDR3 loop: CASSYSPGTRAYEQYF. The CDR3 bases are TGTGCCAGCAGTTACTCCCCCGGGACTAGGGCCTACGAGCAGTACTTC.